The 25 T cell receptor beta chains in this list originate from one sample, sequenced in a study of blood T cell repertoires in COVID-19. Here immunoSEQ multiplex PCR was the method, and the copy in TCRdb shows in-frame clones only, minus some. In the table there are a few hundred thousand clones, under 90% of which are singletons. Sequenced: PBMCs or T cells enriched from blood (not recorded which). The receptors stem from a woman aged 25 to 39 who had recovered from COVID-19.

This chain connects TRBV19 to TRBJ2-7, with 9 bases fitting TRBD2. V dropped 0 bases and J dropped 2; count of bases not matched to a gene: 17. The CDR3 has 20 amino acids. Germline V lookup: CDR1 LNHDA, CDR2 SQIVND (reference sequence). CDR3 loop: CASSIEGPASGTFRTYEQYF. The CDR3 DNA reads TGTGCCAGTAGTATAGAAGGCCCGGCTAGCGGGACCTTTCGCACCTACGAGCAGTACTTC.

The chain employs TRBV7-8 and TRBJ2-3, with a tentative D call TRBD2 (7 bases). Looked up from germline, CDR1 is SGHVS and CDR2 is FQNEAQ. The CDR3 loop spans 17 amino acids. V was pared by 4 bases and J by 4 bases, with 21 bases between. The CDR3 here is CASSWGAAGSSPDTQYF. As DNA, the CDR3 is TGTGCCAGCAGCTGGGGGGCAGCGGGGTCATCCCCAGATACGCAGTATTTT.

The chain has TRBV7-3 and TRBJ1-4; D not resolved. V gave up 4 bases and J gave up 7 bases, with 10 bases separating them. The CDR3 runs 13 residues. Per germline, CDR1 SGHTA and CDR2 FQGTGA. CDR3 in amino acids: CASSSRGSEKLFF. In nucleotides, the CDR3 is TGTGCCAGCAGCTCCCGGGGAAGTGAAAAACTGTTTTTT.

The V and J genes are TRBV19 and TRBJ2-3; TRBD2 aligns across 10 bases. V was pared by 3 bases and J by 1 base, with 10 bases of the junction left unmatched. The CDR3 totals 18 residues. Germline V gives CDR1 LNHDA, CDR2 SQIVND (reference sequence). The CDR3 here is CASSIWLAGVGGTDTQYF. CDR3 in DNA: TGTGCCAGTAGTATCTGGCTAGCGGGAGTGGGAGGCACAGATACGCAGTATTTT. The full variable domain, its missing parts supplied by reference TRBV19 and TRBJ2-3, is DGGITQSPKYLFRKEGQNVTLSCEQNLNHDAMYWYRQDPGQGLRLIYYSQIVNDFQKGDIAEGYSVSREKKESFPLTVTSAQKNPTAFYLCASSIWLAGVGGTDTQYFGPGTRLTVL.

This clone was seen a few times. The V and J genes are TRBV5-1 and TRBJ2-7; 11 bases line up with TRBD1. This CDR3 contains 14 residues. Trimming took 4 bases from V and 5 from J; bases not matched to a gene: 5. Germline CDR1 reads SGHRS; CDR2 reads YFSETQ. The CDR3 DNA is TGCGCCAGCAGCACGGGACAGGGGGGAGACGAGCAGTACTTC. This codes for CASSTGQGGDEQYF.

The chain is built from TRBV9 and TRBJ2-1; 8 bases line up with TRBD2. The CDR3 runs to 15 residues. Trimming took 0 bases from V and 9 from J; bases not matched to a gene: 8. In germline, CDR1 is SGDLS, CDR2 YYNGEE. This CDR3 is CASSVEGSGGSEQFF. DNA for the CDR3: TGTGCCAGCAGCGTAGAAGGGTCGGGGGGGAGTGAGCAGTTCTTC.

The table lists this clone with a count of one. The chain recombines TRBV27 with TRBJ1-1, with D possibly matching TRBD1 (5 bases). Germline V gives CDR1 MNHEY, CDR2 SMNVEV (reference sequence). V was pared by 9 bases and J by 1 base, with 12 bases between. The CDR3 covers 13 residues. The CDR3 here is CASTGRANTEAFF. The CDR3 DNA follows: TGTGCCAGTACCGGCAGGGCGAACACTGAAGCTTTCTTT.

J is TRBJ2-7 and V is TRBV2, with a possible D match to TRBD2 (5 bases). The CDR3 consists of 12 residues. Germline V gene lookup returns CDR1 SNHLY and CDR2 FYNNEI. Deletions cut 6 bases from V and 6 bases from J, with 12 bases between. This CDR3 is CASRDWNGEQYF. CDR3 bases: TGTGCCAGCAGGGACTGGAACGGCGAGCAGTACTTC.

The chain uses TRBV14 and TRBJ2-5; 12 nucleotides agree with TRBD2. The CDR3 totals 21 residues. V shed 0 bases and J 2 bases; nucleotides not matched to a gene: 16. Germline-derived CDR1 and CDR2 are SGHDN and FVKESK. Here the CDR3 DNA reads TGTGCCAGCAGCCAAGACCACCCCGCGGGACTAGCGGGCGGTACTCAAGAGACCCAGTACTTC. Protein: CASSQDHPAGLAGGTQETQYF.

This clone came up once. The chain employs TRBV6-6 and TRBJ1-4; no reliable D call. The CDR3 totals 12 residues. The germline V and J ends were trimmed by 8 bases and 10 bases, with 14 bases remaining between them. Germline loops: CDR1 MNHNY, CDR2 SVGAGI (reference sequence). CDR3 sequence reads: CASVGQAGKLFF. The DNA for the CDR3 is TGTGCCAGCGTTGGTCAGGCGGGAAAACTGTTTTTT.

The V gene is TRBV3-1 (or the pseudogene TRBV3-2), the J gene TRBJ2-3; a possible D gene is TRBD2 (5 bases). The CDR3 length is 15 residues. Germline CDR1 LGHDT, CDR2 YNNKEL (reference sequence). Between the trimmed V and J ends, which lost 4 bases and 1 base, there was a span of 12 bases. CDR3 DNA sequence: TGTGCCAGCAGCCCGCCGAGCGGACGCACAGATACGCAGTATTTT. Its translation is CASSPPSGRTDTQYF.

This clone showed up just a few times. CDR3 DNA: TGTGCCAGCAGTGAAATGGGGACAAGGGGTCAGCCCCAGCATTTT. Translated: CASSEMGTRGQPQHF. The chain recombines TRBV6-1 with TRBJ1-5, with D possibly being TRBD1 (6 bases). V lost 2 bases and J 6 bases, leaving 14 bases between the germline ends. This CDR3 spans 15 amino acids. Germline-derived CDR1 and CDR2 are MNHNS and SASEGT.

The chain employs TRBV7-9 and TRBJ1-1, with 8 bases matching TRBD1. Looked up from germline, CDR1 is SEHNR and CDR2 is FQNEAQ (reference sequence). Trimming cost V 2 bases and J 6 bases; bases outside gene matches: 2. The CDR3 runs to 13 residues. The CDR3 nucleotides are TGTGCCAGCAGCTTAACAGGGGGGTCTGAAGCTTTCTTT. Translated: CASSLTGGSEAFF.

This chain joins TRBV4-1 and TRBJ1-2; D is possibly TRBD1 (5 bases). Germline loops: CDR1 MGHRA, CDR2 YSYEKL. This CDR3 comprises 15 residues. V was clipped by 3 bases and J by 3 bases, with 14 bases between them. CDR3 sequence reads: CASSHPVRAYYGYTF. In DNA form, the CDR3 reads TGCGCCAGCAGCCATCCGGTCAGGGCTTACTATGGCTACACCTTC.

CDR3: CSVGPRQSSYEQYF. The DNA of the CDR3 is TGCAGCGTTGGGCCACGACAGAGCTCCTACGAGCAGTACTTC. The chain joins TRBV29-1 to TRBJ2-7, with D perhaps TRBD1 (5 bases). The V end lost 4 bases, the J end lost 0 bases, and 13 bases lay between the germline ends. This CDR3 comprises 14 residues. CDR1 SQVTM and CDR2 ANQGSEA come from the germline V gene.

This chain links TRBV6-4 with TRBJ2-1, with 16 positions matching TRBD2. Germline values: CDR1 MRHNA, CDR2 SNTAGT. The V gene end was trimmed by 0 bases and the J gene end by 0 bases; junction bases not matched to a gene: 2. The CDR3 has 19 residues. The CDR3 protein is CASSDSGTSGRVSYNEQFF. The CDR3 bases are TGTGCCAGCAGTGACTCAGGGACTAGCGGGAGGGTCTCCTACAATGAGCAGTTCTTC.

CDR3 region: CASNREGGFGEQYF. DNA of the CDR3: TGTGCCAGCAACAGGGAAGGGGGTTTTGGCGAGCAGTACTTC. The gene calls are TRBV6-5 and TRBJ2-7; D is possibly TRBD1 (6 bases). Between the trimmed V and J ends, which lost 7 bases and 6 bases, there was a span of 19 bases. The germline V gene has CDR1 MNHEY and CDR2 SVGAGI. The CDR3 length is 14 residues.

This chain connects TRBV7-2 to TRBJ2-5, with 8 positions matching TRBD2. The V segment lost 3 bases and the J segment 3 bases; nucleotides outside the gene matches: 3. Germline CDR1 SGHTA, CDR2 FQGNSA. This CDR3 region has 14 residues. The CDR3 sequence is CASSFRTSKETQYF. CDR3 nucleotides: TGTGCCAGCAGCTTCAGGACTAGCAAAGAGACCCAGTACTTC.

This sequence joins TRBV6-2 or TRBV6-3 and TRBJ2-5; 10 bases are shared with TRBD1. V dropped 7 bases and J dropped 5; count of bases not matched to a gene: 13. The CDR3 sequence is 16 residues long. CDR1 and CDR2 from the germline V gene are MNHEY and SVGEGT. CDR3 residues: CASTPGTGDPRETQYF. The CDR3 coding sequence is TGTGCCAGCACCCCTGGGACAGGGGACCCTCGGGAGACCCAGTACTTC.

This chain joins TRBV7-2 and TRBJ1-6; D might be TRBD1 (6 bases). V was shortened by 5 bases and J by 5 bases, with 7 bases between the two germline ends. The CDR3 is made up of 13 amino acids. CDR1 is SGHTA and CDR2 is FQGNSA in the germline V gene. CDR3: CASSGQNNSPLHF. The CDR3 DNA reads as TGTGCCAGCAGCGGACAGAATAATTCACCCCTCCACTTT.

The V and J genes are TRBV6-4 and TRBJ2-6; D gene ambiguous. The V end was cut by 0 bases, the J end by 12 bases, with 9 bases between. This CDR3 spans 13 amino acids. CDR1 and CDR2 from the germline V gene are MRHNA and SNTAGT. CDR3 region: CASSDSSRAVLTF. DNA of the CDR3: TGTGCCAGCAGTGACTCATCGAGAGCCGTCCTGACTTTC.

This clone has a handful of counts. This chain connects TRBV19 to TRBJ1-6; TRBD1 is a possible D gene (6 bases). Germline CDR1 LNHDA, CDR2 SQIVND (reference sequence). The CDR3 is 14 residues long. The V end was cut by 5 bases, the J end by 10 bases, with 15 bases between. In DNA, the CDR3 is TGTGCCAGTAGTCTCGGGGGGCCCTGGTCACCCCTCCACTTT. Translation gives CASSLGGPWSPLHF.

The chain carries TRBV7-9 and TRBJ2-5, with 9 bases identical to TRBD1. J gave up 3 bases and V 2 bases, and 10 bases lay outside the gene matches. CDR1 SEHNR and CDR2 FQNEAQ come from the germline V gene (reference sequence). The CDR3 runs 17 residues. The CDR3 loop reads CASSLPKTGGAEETQYF. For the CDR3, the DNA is TGTGCCAGCAGCTTACCTAAAACAGGGGGCGCGGAAGAGACCCAGTACTTC.

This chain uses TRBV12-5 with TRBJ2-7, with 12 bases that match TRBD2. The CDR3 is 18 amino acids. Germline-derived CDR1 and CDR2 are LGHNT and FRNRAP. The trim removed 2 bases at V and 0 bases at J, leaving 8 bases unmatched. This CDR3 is CASGLYFPTSGSSYEQYF. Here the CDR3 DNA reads TGTGCTAGTGGTTTGTATTTCCCGACTAGCGGGAGCTCCTACGAGCAGTACTTC.

CDR3 sequence: CASSFGPQETQYF. DNA for the CDR3: TGCGCCAGCAGCTTCGGTCCTCAAGAGACCCAGTACTTC. V gene TRBV5-1 combines with J gene TRBJ2-5; no clear D gene. Per germline, CDR1 SGHRS and CDR2 YFSETQ. This CDR3 region has 13 residues. Between the trimmed V and J ends, which lost 2 bases and 2 bases, there was a span of 7 bases.